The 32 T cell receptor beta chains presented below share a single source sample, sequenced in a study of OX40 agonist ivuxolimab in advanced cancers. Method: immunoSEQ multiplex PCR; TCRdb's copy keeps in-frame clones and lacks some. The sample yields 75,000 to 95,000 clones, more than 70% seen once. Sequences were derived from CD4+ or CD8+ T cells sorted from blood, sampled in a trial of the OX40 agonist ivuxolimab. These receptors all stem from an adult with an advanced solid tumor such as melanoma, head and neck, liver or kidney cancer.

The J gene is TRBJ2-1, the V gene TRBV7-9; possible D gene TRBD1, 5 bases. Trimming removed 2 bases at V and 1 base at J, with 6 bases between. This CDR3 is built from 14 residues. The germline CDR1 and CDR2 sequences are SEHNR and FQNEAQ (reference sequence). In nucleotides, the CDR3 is TGTGCCAGCAGCTTATCAGGGTCCTACAATGAGCAGTTCTTC. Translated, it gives CASSLSGSYNEQFF.

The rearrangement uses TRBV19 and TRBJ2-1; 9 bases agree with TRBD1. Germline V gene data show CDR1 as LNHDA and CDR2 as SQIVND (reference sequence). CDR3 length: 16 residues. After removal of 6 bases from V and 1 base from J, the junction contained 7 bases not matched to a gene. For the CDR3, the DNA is TGTGCCAGTAGGCATTTGACAGGGGGGTCCTACAATGAGCAGTTCTTC. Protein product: CASRHLTGGSYNEQFF.

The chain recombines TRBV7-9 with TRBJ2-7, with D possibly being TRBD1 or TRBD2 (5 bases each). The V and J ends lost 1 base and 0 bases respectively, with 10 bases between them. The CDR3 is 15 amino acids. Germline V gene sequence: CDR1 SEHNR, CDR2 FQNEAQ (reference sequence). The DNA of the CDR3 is TGTGCCAGCAGCTTAGACGGGGCACCCTCCTACGAGCAGTACGTC. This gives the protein CASSLDGAPSYEQYV.

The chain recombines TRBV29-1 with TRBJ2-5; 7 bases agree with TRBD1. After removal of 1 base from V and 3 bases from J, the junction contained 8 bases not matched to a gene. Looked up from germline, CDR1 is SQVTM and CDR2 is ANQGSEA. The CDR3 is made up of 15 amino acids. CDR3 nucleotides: TGCAGCGTTGAAGCGGCTAGGGGGCGGGAAGAGACCCAGTACTTC. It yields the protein CSVEAARGREETQYF.

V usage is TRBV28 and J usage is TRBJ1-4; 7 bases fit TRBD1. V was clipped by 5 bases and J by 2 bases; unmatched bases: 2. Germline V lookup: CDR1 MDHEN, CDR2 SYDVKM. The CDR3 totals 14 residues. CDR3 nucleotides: TGTGCCAGCAGTAGACAGGGTACTAATGAAAAACTGTTTTTT. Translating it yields CASSRQGTNEKLFF.

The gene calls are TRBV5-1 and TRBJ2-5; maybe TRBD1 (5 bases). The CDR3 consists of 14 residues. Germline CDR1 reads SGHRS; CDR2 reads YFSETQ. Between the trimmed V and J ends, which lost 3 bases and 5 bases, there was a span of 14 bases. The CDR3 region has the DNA TGCGCCAGCAGCTCTGGGGCCATGGGGGAGACCCAGTACTTC. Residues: CASSSGAMGETQYF.

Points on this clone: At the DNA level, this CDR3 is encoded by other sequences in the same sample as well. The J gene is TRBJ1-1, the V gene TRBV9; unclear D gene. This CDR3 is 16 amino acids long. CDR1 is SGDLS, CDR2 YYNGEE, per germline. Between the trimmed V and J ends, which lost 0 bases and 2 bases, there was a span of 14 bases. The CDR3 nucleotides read TGTGCCAGCAGCGTAGCTACGGGAGCGGTTAACACTGAAGCTTTCTTT. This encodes CASSVATGAVNTEAFF.

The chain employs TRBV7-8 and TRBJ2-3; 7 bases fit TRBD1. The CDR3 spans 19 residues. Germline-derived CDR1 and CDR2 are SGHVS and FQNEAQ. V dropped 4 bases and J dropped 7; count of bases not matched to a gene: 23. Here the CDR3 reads CASSSGEIRGRGTLHTQYF. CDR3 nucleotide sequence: TGTGCCAGCAGCTCGGGCGAAATTAGGGGCAGGGGGACCCTCCATACGCAGTATTTT. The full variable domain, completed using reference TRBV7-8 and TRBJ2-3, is GAGVSQSPRYKVAKRGQDVALRCDPISGHVSLFWYQQALGQGPEFLTYFQNEAQLDKSGLPSDRFFAERPEGSVSTLKIQRTQQEDSAVYLCASSSGEIRGRGTLHTQYFGPGTRLTVL.

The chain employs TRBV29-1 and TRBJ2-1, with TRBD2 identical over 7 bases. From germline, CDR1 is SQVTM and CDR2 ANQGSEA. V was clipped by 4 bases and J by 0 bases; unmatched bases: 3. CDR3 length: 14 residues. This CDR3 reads CSVASGTSYNEQFF. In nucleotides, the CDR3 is TGCAGCGTTGCTAGCGGAACCTCCTACAATGAGCAGTTCTTC.

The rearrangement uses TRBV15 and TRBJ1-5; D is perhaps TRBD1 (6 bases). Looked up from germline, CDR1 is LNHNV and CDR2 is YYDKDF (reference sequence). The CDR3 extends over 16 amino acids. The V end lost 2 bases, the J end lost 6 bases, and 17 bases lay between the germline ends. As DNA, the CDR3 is TGTGCCACCAGCAGACCGACAGGCGCCCAGGGTCAGCCCCAGCATTTT. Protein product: CATSRPTGAQGQPQHF.

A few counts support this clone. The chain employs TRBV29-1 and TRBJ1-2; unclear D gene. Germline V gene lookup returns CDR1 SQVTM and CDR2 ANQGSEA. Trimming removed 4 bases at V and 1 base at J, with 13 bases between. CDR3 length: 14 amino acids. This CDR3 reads CSVAPARFNYGYTF. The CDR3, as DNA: TGCAGCGTTGCCCCTGCGAGGTTTAACTATGGCTACACCTTC.

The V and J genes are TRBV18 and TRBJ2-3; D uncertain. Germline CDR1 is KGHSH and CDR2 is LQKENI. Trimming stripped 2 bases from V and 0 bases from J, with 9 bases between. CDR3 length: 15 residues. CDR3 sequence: CASSPFTKSTDTQYF. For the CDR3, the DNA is TGTGCCAGCTCACCATTTACTAAGAGCACAGATACGCAGTATTTT.

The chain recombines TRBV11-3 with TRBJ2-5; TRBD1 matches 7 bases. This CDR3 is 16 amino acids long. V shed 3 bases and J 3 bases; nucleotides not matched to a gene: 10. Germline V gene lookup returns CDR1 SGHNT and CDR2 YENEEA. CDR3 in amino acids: CASSFIIRGGEETQYF. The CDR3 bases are TGTGCCAGCAGCTTCATTATAAGAGGGGGCGAAGAGACCCAGTACTTC.

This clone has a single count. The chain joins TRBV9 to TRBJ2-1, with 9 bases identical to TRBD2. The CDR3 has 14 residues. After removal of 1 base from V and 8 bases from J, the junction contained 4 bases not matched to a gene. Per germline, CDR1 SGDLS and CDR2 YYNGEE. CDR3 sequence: CASSVLTSGDEQFF. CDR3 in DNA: TGTGCCAGCAGCGTATTGACTAGCGGAGATGAGCAGTTCTTC. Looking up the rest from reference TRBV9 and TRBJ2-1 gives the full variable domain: DSGVTQTPKHLITATGQRVTLRCSPRSGDLSVYWYQQSLDQGLQFLIQYYNGEERAKGNILERFSAQQFPDLHSELNLSSLELGDSALYFCASSVLTSGDEQFFGPGTRLTVL.

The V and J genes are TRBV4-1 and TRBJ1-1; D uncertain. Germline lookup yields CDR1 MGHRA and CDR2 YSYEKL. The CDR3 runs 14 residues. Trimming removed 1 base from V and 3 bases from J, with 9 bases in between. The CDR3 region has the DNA TGCGCCAGCAGCCAAGCTGATCGAGACACTGAAGCTTTCTTT. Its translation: CASSQADRDTEAFF.

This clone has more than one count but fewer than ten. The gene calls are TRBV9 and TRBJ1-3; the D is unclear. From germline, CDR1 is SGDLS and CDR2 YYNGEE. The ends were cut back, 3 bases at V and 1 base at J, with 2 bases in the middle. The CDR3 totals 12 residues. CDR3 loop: CASSESGNTIYF. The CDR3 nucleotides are TGTGCCAGCAGCGAATCTGGAAACACCATATATTTT.

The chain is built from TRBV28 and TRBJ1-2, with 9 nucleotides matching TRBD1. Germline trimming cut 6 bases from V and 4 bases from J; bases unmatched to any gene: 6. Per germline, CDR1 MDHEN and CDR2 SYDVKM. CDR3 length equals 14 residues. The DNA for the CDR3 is TGTGCCAGCAGCCCACAGGGGGCGTTCTATGGCTACACCTTC. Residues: CASSPQGAFYGYTF.

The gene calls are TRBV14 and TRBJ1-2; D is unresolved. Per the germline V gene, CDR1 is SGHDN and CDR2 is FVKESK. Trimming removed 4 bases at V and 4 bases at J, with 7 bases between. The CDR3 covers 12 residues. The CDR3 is CASSLRSYGYTF. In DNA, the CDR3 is TGTGCCAGCAGCCTCAGATCCTATGGCTACACCTTC.

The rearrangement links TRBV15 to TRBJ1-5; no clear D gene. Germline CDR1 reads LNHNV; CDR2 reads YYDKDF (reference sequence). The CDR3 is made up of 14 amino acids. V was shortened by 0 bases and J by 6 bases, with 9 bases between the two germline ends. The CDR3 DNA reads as TGTGCCACCAGCAGAGAGATCGGAGGTCAGCCCCAGCATTTT. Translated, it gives CATSREIGGQPQHF. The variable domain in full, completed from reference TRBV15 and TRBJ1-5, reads DAMVIQNPRYQVTQFGKPVTLSCSQTLNHNVMYWYQQKSSQAPKLLFHYYDKDFNNEADTPDNFQSRRPNTSFCFLDIRSPGLGDTAMYLCATSREIGGQPQHFGDGTRLSIL.

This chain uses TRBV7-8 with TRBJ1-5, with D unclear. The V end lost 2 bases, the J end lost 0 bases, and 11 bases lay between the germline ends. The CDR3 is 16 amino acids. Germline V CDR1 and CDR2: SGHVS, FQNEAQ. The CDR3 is CASSLFTVYSNQPQHF. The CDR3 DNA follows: TGTGCCAGCAGCTTATTTACCGTATATAGCAATCAGCCCCAGCATTTT.

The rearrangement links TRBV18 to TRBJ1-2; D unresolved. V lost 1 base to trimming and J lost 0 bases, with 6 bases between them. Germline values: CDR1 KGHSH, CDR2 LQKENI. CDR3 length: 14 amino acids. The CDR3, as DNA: TGTGCCAGCTCACCACAGAAAGCTAACTATGGCTACACCTTC. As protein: CASSPQKANYGYTF.

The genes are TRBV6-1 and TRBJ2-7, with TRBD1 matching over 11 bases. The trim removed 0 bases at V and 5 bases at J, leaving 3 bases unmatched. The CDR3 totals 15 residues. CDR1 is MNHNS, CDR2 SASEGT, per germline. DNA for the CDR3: TGTGCCAGCAGTGAAGCGGGACAGGGGGACGACGAGCAGTACTTC. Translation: CASSEAGQGDDEQYF.

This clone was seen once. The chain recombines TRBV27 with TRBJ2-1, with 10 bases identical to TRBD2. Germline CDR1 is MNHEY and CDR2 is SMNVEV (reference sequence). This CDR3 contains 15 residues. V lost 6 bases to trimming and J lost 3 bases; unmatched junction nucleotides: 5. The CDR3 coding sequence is TGTGCCAGCAGACTAGCGGGGAACCGCTACAATGAGCAGTTCTTC. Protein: CASRLAGNRYNEQFF.

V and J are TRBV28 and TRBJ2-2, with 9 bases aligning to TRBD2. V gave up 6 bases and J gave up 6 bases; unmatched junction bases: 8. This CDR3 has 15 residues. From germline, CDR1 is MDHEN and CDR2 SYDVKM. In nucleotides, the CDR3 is TGTGCCAGCAGGGCGGGAGGGATTACGTCCGGGGAGCTGTTTTTT. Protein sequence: CASRAGGITSGELFF.

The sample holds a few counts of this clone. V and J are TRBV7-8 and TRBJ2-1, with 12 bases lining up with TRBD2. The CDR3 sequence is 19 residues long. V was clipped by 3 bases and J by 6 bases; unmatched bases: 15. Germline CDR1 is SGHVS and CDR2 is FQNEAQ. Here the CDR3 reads CASSFREGATSGRVNEQFF. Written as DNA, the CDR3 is TGTGCCAGCAGCTTTAGAGAGGGGGCGACTAGCGGGAGAGTCAATGAGCAGTTCTTC.

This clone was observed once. The CDR3 spells CASSLGDTDTGELFF. The DNA for the CDR3 is TGTGCCAGCAGCTTGGGGGACACTGACACCGGGGAGCTGTTTTTT. The rearrangement joins TRBV11-3 to TRBJ2-2; a possible D gene is TRBD1 (6 bases). Per the germline V gene, CDR1 is SGHNT and CDR2 is YENEEA. Trimming left V 3 bases short and J 3 bases short, with 11 bases between. This CDR3 comprises 15 residues.

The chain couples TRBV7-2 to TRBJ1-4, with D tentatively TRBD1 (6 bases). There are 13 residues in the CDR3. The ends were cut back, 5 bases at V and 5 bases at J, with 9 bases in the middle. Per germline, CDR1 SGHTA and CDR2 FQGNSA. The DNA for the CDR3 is TGTGCCAGCAGCCCCGGGACAAATGAAAAACTGTTTTTT. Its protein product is CASSPGTNEKLFF. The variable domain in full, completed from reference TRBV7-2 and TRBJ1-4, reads GAGVSQSPSNKVTEKGKDVELRCDPISGHTALYWYRQSLGQGLEFLIYFQGNSAPDKSGLPSDRFSAERTGGSVSTLTIQRTQQEDSAVYLCASSPGTNEKLFFGSGTQLSVL.

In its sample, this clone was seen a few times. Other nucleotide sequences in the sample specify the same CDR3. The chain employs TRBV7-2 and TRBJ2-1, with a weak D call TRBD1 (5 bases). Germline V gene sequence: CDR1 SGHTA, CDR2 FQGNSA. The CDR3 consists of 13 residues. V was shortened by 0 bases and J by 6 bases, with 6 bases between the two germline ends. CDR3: CASSLAQGNEQFF. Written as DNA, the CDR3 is TGTGCCAGCAGCTTAGCGCAGGGCAATGAGCAGTTCTTC. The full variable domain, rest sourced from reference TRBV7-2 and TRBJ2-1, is GAGVSQSPSNKVTEKGKDVELRCDPISGHTALYWYRQSLGQGLEFLIYFQGNSAPDKSGLPSDRFSAERTGGSVSTLTIQRTQQEDSAVYLCASSLAQGNEQFFGPGTRLTVL.

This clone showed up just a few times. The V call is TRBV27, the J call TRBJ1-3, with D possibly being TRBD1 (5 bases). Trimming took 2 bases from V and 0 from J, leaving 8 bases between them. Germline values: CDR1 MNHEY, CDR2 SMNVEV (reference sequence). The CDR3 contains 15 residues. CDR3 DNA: TGTGCCAGCAGTTTACGGGGACTCTCTGGAAACACCATATATTTT. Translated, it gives CASSLRGLSGNTIYF.

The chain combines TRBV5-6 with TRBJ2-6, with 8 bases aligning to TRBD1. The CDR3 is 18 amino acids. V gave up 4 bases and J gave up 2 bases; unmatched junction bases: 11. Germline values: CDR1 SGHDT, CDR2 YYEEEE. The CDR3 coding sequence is TGTGCCAGCAGCGGGGGCCAGGGGGCTTTCCCTGGGGCCAACGTCCTGACTTTC. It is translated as CASSGGQGAFPGANVLTF.

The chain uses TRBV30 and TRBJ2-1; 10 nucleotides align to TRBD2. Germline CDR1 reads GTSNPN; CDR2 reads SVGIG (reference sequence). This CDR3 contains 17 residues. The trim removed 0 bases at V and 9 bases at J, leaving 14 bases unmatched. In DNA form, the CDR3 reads TGTGCCTGGAGTGTACGGCGCGGCCTAGCGGGGGTGGGTGAGCAGTTCTTC. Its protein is CAWSVRRGLAGVGEQFF.

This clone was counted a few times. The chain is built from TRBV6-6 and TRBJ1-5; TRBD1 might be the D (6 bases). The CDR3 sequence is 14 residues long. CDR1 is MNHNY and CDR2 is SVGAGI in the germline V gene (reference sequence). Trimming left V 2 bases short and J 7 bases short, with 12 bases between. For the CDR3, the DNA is TGTGCCAGCAGTTACAGGGGGGGACAACAGCCCCAGCATTTT. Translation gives CASSYRGGQQPQHF.